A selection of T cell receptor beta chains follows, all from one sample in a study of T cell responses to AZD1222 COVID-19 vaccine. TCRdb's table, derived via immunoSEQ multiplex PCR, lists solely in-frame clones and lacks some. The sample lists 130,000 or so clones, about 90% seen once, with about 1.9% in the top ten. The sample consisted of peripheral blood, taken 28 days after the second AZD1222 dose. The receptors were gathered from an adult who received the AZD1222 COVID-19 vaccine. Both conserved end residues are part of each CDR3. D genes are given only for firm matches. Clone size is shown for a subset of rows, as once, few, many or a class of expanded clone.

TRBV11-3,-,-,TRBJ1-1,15,CASSISGTIGTEAFF,TGTGCCAGCAGCATTTCCGGGACAATCGGCACTGAAGCTTTCTTT
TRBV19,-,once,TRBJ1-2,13,CASKRGGGYGYTF,TGTGCCAGTAAGCGGGGCGGGGGTTATGGCTACACCTTC
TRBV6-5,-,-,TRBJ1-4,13,CASRSRWNEKLFF,TGTGCCAGCAGATCCCGGTGGAATGAAAAACTGTTTTTT
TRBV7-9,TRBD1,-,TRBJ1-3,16,CASSLAGGVTGNTIYF,TGTGCCAGCAGCTTAGCAGGGGGCGTCACTGGAAACACCATATATTTT
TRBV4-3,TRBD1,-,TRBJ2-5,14,CASSQGQGSETQYF,TGCGCCAGCAGCCAGGGACAGGGGAGCGAGACCCAGTACTTC
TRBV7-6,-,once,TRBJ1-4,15,CASSLGQSWNEKLFF,TGTGCCAGCAGCTTAGGACAGTCTTGGAACGAAAAACTGTTTTTT
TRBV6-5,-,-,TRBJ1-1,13,CASTAHRREEAFF,TGTGCCAGCACAGCTCACCGCCGGGAAGAAGCTTTCTTT
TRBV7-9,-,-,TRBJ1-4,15,CASSPVSGGYEKLFF,TGTGCCAGCAGCCCGGTCTCCGGGGGCTATGAAAAACTGTTTTTT
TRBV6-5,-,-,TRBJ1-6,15,CASSYSGTENSPLHF,TGTGCCAGCAGTTACTCTGGGACGGAGAATTCACCCCTCCACTTT
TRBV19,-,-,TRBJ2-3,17,CASSIVKFETSTDTQYF,TGTGCCAGTAGTATAGTAAAGTTCGAAACTAGCACAGATACGCAGTATTTT
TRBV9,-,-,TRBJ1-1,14,CASSVSGGNTEAFF,TGTGCCAGCAGCGTTTCCGGGGGGAACACTGAAGCTTTCTTT
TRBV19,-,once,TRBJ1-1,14,CASSIEDRAPEAFF,TGTGCCAGTAGTATAGAGGACAGAGCTCCTGAAGCTTTCTTT
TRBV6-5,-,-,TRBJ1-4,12,CAGRWEAEKLFF,TGTGCCGGCAGATGGGAAGCTGAAAAACTGTTTTTT
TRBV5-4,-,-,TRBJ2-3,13,CASSLGISMAQYF,TGTGCCAGCAGCTTGGGCATCTCCATGGCGCAGTATTTT
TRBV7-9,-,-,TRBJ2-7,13,CASELAGAYEQYF,TGTGCCAGCGAGCTGGCAGGAGCCTACGAGCAGTACTTC
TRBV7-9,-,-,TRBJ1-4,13,CASSLRGREKLFF,TGTGCCAGCAGCCTTCGAGGTCGGGAAAAACTGTTTTTT
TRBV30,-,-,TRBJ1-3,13,CAWSVKGADTIYF,TGTGCCTGGAGTGTAAAAGGAGCAGACACCATATATTTT
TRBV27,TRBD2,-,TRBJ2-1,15,CASSPSGSSSNEQFF,TGTGCCAGCAGTCCTAGCGGGAGCTCCTCCAATGAGCAGTTCTTC
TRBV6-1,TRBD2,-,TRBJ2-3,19,CASSGPGLAALRGTDTQYF,TGTGCCAGCAGTGGTCCGGGACTAGCGGCTCTCAGGGGCACAGATACGCAGTATTTT
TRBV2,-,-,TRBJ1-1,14,CASGRDNRVTEAFF,TGTGCCAGCGGACGGGACAACCGGGTCACTGAAGCTTTCTTT
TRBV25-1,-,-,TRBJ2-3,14,CASSQQNSGNTQYF,TGTGCCAGCAGTCAGCAAAACTCGGGAAATACGCAGTATTTT
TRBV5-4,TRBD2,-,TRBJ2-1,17,CASSRRGSGSTYNEQFF,TGTGCCAGCAGCCGTCGGGGTAGCGGGAGTACCTACAATGAGCAGTTCTTC
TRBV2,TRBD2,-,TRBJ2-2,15,CASILGLADTGELFF,TGTGCCAGCATCCTGGGACTAGCGGACACCGGGGAGCTGTTTTTT
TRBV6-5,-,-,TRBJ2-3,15,CASRPGLSSGVTQYF,TGTGCCAGCAGACCCGGACTTTCGTCGGGTGTGACGCAGTATTTT
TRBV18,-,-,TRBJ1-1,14,CASSPEAGDTEAFF,TGTGCCAGCTCACCGGAGGCAGGAGACACTGAAGCTTTCTTT
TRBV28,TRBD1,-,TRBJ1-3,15,CASRWQGQGGNTIYF,TGTGCCAGCAGATGGCAAGGACAGGGTGGAAACACCATATATTTT
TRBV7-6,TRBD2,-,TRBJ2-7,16,CASSLGSSGVTYEQYF,TGTGCCAGCAGCTTAGGGTCCAGCGGGGTTACCTACGAGCAGTACTTC
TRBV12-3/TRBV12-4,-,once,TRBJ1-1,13,CASSGGAGTEAFF,TGTGCCAGCAGCGGGGGGGCCGGCACTGAAGCTTTCTTT
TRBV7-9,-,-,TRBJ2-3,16,CASSPRGSPSTDTQYF,TGTGCCAGCAGCCCCCGGGGCTCCCCTAGCACAGATACGCAGTATTTT
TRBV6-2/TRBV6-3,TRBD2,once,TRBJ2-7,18,CASSKLAGGPTRSYEQYF,TGTGCCAGCAGTAAACTAGCGGGGGGGCCAACTAGGTCCTACGAGCAGTACTTC
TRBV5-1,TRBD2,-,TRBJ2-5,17,CASSVAVAGDPQETQYF,TGCGCCAGCAGCGTCGCCGTAGCGGGGGACCCCCAAGAGACCCAGTACTTC
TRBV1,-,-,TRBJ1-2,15,CTSSPSYPLNYGYTF,TGCACCAGCAGCCCCAGCTACCCCCTTAACTATGGCTACACCTTC
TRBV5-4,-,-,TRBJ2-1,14,CASSLRGGPDEQFF,TGTGCCAGCAGCTTGCGTGGGGGGCCGGATGAGCAGTTCTTC
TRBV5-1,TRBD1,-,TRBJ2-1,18,CASSLAQGTGGSYNEQFF,TGCGCCAGCAGCTTGGCCCAGGGGACAGGCGGCTCCTACAATGAGCAGTTCTTC
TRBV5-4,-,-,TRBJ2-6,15,CASSLTGAGANVLTF,TGTGCCAGCAGCTTGACAGGAGCCGGGGCCAACGTCCTGACTTTC
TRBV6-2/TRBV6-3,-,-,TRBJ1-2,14,CASSVPPSAGGYTF,TGTGCCAGCAGTGTACCTCCCTCCGCGGGTGGCTACACCTTC
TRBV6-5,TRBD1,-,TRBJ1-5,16,CASSFSGQGISQPQHF,TGTGCCAGCAGTTTCTCGGGACAGGGGATAAGTCAGCCCCAGCATTTT
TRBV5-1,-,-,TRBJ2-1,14,CASSLNIGSDEQFF,TGCGCCAGCAGCTTAAATATAGGGTCGGATGAGCAGTTCTTC
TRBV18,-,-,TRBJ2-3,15,CASSPDYLSTDTQYF,TGTGCCAGCTCACCGGACTACCTTAGCACAGATACGCAGTATTTT
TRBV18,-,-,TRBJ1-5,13,CASSDQREQPQHF,TGTGCCAGCTCGGATCAACGAGAACAGCCCCAGCATTTT
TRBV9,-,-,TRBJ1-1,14,CASSGGAMNTEAFF,TGTGCCAGCAGCGGAGGGGCCATGAACACTGAAGCTTTCTTT
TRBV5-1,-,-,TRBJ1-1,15,CASSPREGGNTEAFF,TGCGCCAGCAGCCCTAGGGAGGGAGGGAACACTGAAGCTTTCTTT
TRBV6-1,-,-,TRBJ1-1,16,CASSEPQRGLNTEAFF,TGTGCCAGCAGTGAACCCCAGCGCGGTTTGAACACTGAAGCTTTCTTT
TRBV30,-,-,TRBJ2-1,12,CAWSVTGDEQFF,TGTGCCTGGAGTGTAACGGGAGATGAGCAGTTCTTC
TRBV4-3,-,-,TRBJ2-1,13,CASSHEGWDEQFF,TGCGCCAGCAGCCATGAAGGGTGGGATGAGCAGTTCTTC
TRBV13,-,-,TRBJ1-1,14,CASSLVKGYTEAFF,TGTGCCAGCAGCTTAGTGAAAGGGTACACTGAAGCTTTCTTT
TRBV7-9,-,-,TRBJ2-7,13,CASSSPGPRSMDF,TGTGCCAGCAGCTCCCCCGGGCCCCGATCTATGGACTTC
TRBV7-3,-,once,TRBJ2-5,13,CASSLGAQETQYF,TGTGCCAGCAGCTTGGGAGCCCAAGAGACCCAGTACTTC
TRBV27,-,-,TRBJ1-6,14,CASSLPSYNSPLHF,TGTGCCAGCAGCCTCCCCTCCTATAATTCACCCCTCCACTTT
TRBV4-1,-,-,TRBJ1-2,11,CASSQGSVYTF,TGCGCCAGCAGCCAAGGGTCCGTCTACACCTTC
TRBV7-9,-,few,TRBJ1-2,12,CATETQEFGYTF,TGTGCCACCGAGACTCAGGAGTTTGGCTACACCTTC